These T cell receptor beta chains were read from a single sample in a study of response to subunit inactivated influenza vaccine. TCRdb re-called the RT-PCR reads through MiXCR, storing one row per CDR3 protein. Among 590,000 or so distinct CDR3 sequences listed, 14% were seen once. The material was PBMCs from blood, obtained 14 to 15 days before vaccination. The receptors here all came from a man between 50 and 59 years old who received an inactivated influenza vaccine. Both conserved end residues are trimmed from each CDR3. The order of the fields is clone size, V gene, J gene, CDR3 protein. Clone size appears in some rows only: once, few, many, or a class for an expanded clone.

size: .; V: TRBV7-2; J: TRBJ2-5; CDR3: ASSLIVREETQY
size: .; V: TRBV5-6; J: TRBJ1-1; CDR3: ASRASRGGTEAF
size: few; V: TRBV5-1; J: TRBJ1-2; CDR3: ASSSFLPRGKGGYT
size: .; V: TRBV7-2; J: TRBJ1-4; CDR3: ASSLGFELF
size: .; V: TRBV15; J: TRBJ1-5; CDR3: ATSGRFGRNNQPQH
size: few; V: TRBV20-1; J: TRBJ1-1; CDR3: SARDIPLLNTEAF
size: .; V: TRBV18; J: TRBJ2-3; CDR3: ASSPLGDTDTQY
size: few; V: TRBV5-1; J: TRBJ2-7; CDR3: ASSPGQGADEQY
size: many; V: TRBV20-1; J: TRBJ2-3; CDR3: SARDPKRNTDTQY
size: .; V: TRBV7-2; J: TRBJ2-7; CDR3: ASRSTGTDRYEQY
size: .; V: TRBV5-1; J: TRBJ1-1; CDR3: ASSQGQGRLNTEAF
size: few; V: TRBV12-3/TRBV12-4; J: TRBJ2-3; CDR3: ASKTRGVKTDTQY
size: many; V: TRBV29-1; J: TRBJ2-5; CDR3: SARTGVAETQY
size: many; V: TRBV6-5; J: TRBJ2-1; CDR3: ASSYSIDYEQF
size: few; V: TRBV5-5; J: TRBJ2-1; CDR3: ASSLAGAQF
size: few; V: TRBV3-1; J: TRBJ2-1; CDR3: ASSPSGRNYNEQF
size: few; V: TRBV9; J: TRBJ1-6; CDR3: ASSVASNSPLH
size: .; V: TRBV24-1; J: TRBJ2-1; CDR3: ATSDAQANEQF
size: .; V: TRBV5-1; J: TRBJ1-4; CDR3: ASSFGDRGNEKLF
size: few; V: TRBV7-2; J: TRBJ2-1; CDR3: ASSLGRAYNEQF
size: .; V: TRBV9; J: TRBJ2-1; CDR3: ASSVNLAGGLYNEQF
size: few; V: TRBV27; J: TRBJ2-7; CDR3: ASSPTLDRVIYEQY
size: many; V: TRBV5-1; J: TRBJ2-3; CDR3: ASSLDRELTDTQY